These 25 T cell receptor beta chains originate from one sample sequenced in a study of T cells in Graves' hyperthyroidism and ophthalmopathy. TCR beta CDR3 regions were amplified from RNA. HTBI primers were the set used in a first-round RT-PCR of the TCR CDR3. MiXCR was run by TCRdb on the multiplex PCR reads, yielding one entry per CDR3 protein. This table has hundreds of thousands of distinct CDR3 sequences, more than 11% appearing once. The source material was blood. These receptors came from a woman in her 30s with Graves' hyperthyroidism that later progressed to Graves' ophthalmopathy.

Worth noting for this clonotype: Sequence at one end of the junction differs from germline and may be a read error. V and J are TRBV7-2 and TRBJ1-2; 7 bases are a match to TRBD1. Germline V gene lookup returns CDR1 SGHTA and CDR2 FQGNSA. The CDR3 has 17 amino acids. CDR3 in amino acids: CASSQERWKGGSMGYTF. The CDR3 bases are TGCGCCAGCAGCCAAGAACGGTGGAAAGGGGGCTCGATGGGCTACACCTTC.

Note on this clonotype: This may arise from a read error, as a much more abundant clone is one base away. The chain links TRBV9 to TRBJ2-1, with TRBD2 identical over 7 bases. The V and J ends lost 4 bases and 3 bases, in that order; junction bases with no gene match: 7. This CDR3 is 15 amino acids long. Germline lookup yields CDR1 SGDLS and CDR2 YYNGEE. The CDR3 spells CASSPAGEHYNEQFF. CDR3 DNA: TGTGCCAGCAGCCCCGCGGGGGAACACTACAATGAGCAGTTCTTC. The whole variable domain, filled in from reference TRBV9 and TRBJ2-1, reads DSGVTQTPKHLITATGQRVTLRCSPRSGDLSVYWYQQSLDQGLQFLIQYYNGEERAKGNILERFSAQQFPDLHSELNLSSLELGDSALYFCASSPAGEHYNEQFFGPGTRLTVL.

The chain couples TRBV9 to TRBJ1-5, with D uncertain. Germline values: CDR1 SGDLS, CDR2 YYNGEE. The CDR3 has 14 residues. V was pared by 0 bases and J by 7 bases, with 11 bases between. For the CDR3, the DNA is TGTGCCAGCAGCGTAGGGGGAGGAAGCCAGCCCCAGCATTTT. Residues: CASSVGGGSQPQHF.

The sample holds many counts of this clonotype. This chain links TRBV7-2 with TRBJ2-1; the D gene could be TRBD1 or TRBD2 (5 bases each). CDR3 length equals 15 residues. The germline V and J ends were trimmed by 1 base and 2 bases, with 9 bases remaining between them. Germline CDR1 and CDR2: SGHTA and FQGNSA. Here the CDR3 reads CASSLEGRAYNEQFF. In nucleotides, the CDR3 is TGTGCCAGCAGCTTAGAGGGGCGGGCCTACAATGAGCAGTTCTTC.

The chain combines TRBV20-1 with TRBJ2-1; D possibly corresponds to TRBD1 (5 bases). Germline lookup yields CDR1 DFQATT and CDR2 SNEGSKA (reference sequence). Trimming took off 3 bases at V and 7 bases at J, with 10 bases between the two ends. This CDR3 contains 12 residues. DNA for the CDR3: TGCAGTGCTAGGGGGCCCGGGAATGAGCAGTTCTTC. Its protein is CSARGPGNEQFF.

Comments on this clonotype: A much more abundant neighbour one base away suggests this may be a read error. Written as DNA, the CDR3 is TGTGCCAGCAGCCCCCCGGGGCAGTATAGCAATCAGCCCCACCATTTT. Translation gives CASSPPGQYSNQPHHF. The rearrangement joins TRBV14 to TRBJ1-5; D may be TRBD1 (5 bases). The germline gives CDR1 SGHDN, CDR2 FVKESK. This CDR3 spans 16 amino acids.

This clonotype was detected ten times or more. The V and J genes are TRBV2 and TRBJ2-7; either TRBD1 or TRBD2 may fit D (6 bases each). Trimming took off 7 bases at V and 3 bases at J, with 13 bases between the two ends. This CDR3 is built from 13 residues. Germline CDR1 is SNHLY and CDR2 is FYNNEI. CDR3 DNA: TGTGCCAGCACGGGCCGGGGGCTCTACGAGCAGTACTTC. Translation gives CASTGRGLYEQYF. The full variable domain, completed using reference TRBV2 and TRBJ2-7, is EPEVTQTPSHQVTQMGQEVILRCVPISNHLYFYWYRQILGQKVEFLVSFYNNEISEKSEIFDDQFSVERPDGSNFTLKIRSTKLEDSAMYFCASTGRGLYEQYFGPGTRLTVT.

This clonotype was observed at least ten times. The chain recombines TRBV7-2 with TRBJ2-4; 8 nucleotides agree with TRBD2. Per germline, CDR1 SGHTA and CDR2 FQGNSA. The CDR3 has 15 residues. V shed 3 bases, J shed 9 bases, and the junction held 10 bases outside the gene matches. The CDR3 reads CASSFSPGLESIQYF. The CDR3 DNA reads as TGTGCCAGCAGCTTCTCTCCGGGACTAGAAAGCATTCAGTACTTC.

This clonotype was observed at least ten times. The chain combines TRBV20-1 with TRBJ2-4, with 9 bases aligning to TRBD2. Trimming took 5 bases from V and 1 from J; bases not matched to a gene: 6. Germline V gives CDR1 DFQATT, CDR2 SNEGSKA (reference sequence). The CDR3 sequence is 15 residues long. The CDR3 DNA sequence: TGCAGTGCTGGTTTAGCGGGAGATGCCAAAAACATTCAGTACTTC. As protein: CSAGLAGDAKNIQYF.

This clonotype has only a few counts. The chain links TRBV7-9 to TRBJ2-2, with TRBD2 matching 14 bases. The V segment lost 5 bases and the J segment 3 bases; nucleotides outside the gene matches: 14. The germline CDR1 and CDR2 sequences are SEHNR and FQNEAQ (reference sequence). The CDR3 loop spans 20 amino acids. The CDR3 loop reads CASSPGLAGVGSVDTGELFF. The CDR3 region has the DNA TGTGCCAGCAGCCCGGGACTAGCGGGAGTTGGTAGTGTTGACACCGGGGAGCTGTTTTTT.

This clonotype has a count of ten or more. The rearrangement links TRBV2 to TRBJ1-2; a possible D gene is TRBD1 (6 bases). The germline V gene has CDR1 SNHLY and CDR2 FYNNEI. The CDR3 is 14 amino acids. V was pared by 5 bases and J by 3 bases, with 13 bases between. CDR3 protein: CASSRQEGYYGYTF. CDR3 in DNA: TGTGCCAGCAGTAGACAGGAAGGTTACTATGGCTACACCTTC.

Details on this clonotype: A much larger clone sits a single nucleotide away, making a read error possible. CDR3: CASRSWTGGVKLFF. The CDR3 bases are TGTGCCAGCAGATCCTGGACAGGGGGAGTAAAACTGTTTTTT. The chain links TRBV27 to TRBJ1-4; 10 bases line up with TRBD1. The length of the CDR3 is 14 residues. Germline assignment: CDR1 MNHEY and CDR2 SMNVEV (reference sequence). Losses at the gene ends were 6 bases for V and 10 bases for J; bases not matched to a gene: 8.

V gene TRBV5-1 combines with J gene TRBJ1-2; 7 positions agree with TRBD1. The germline V gene has CDR1 SGHRS and CDR2 YFSETQ. With V trimmed by 0 bases and J by 8 bases, 7 bases remained unmatched. There are 14 residues in the CDR3. The DNA of the CDR3 is TGCGCCAGCAGCTTGGAGGGGGCGCCGGACGGCTACACCTTC. This gives the protein CASSLEGAPDGYTF.

This clonotype was picked up many times. The J gene is TRBJ1-2, the V gene TRBV10-3; no clear D. Germline V gene data show CDR1 as ENHRY and CDR2 as SYGVKD. Trimming stripped 0 bases from V and 7 bases from J, with 12 bases between. CDR3 length equals 14 residues. DNA of the CDR3: TGTGCCATCAGTGAGTCAATGGGTGAGAGTGGCTACACCTTC. Protein product: CAISESMGESGYTF.

This clonotype was seen a handful of times. The genes are TRBV27 and TRBJ2-3; 10 nucleotides align to TRBD2. The V segment lost 1 base and the J segment 2 bases; nucleotides outside the gene matches: 6. There are 17 residues in the CDR3. Germline V gene sequence: CDR1 MNHEY, CDR2 SMNVEV (reference sequence). CDR3 sequence reads: CASSLLGLAGATDTQYF. The CDR3 nucleotides are TGTGCCAGCAGTTTATTGGGGCTAGCGGGAGCCACAGATACGCAGTATTTT.

Many counts were recorded for this clonotype. The chain combines TRBV2 with TRBJ2-7; 7 bases are a match to TRBD2. Trimming at V came to 3 bases and at J to 8 bases, leaving 10 bases not matched to a gene. The CDR3 has 14 residues. The germline CDR1 and CDR2 sequences are SNHLY and FYNNEI. In DNA, the CDR3 is TGTGCCAGCAGTGAGGGGGGGTTGGTGAGCAAGCAGTACTTC. Amino acids: CASSEGGLVSKQYF.

The rearrangement uses TRBV5-1 and TRBJ2-2; TRBD2 aligns across 9 bases. Germline V gene data show CDR1 as SGHRS and CDR2 as YFSETQ. The ends lost 4 bases at V and 1 base at J; junction bases unmatched: 5. The CDR3 spans 16 residues. For the CDR3, the DNA is TGCGCCAGCAGCACCGATAGCGGGAGGAACACCGGGGAGCTGTTTTTT. Its protein is CASSTDSGRNTGELFF.

This clonotype was recorded many times. This rearrangement joins TRBV12-5 to TRBJ1-1, with TRBD1 matching over 7 bases. The J segment lost 8 bases and the V segment lost 6 bases, leaving 9 bases of the junction unmatched. Germline-derived CDR1 and CDR2 are LGHNT and FRNRAP. The CDR3 is 13 amino acids. CDR3 protein: CASGGATGREAFF. The CDR3 DNA reads as TGTGCTAGTGGGGGAGCGACAGGGAGAGAAGCTTTCTTT.

This clonotype has a count of ten or more. The gene calls are TRBV28 and TRBJ2-7; no clear D gene. V was trimmed by 6 bases and J by 5 bases, leaving 11 bases between them. Germline-derived CDR1 and CDR2 are MDHEN and SYDVKM. CDR3 length: 12 amino acids. DNA for the CDR3: TGTGCCAGCAGCCCCCAGTGGGACGAGCAGTACTTC. It encodes CASSPQWDEQYF. Full variable domain (outside the CDR3, taken from reference TRBV28 and TRBJ2-7): DVKVTQSSRYLVKRTGEKVFLECVQDMDHENMFWYRQDPGLGLRLIYFSYDVKMKEKGDIPEGYSVSREKKERFSLILESASTNQTSMYLCASSPQWDEQYFGPGTRLTVT.

At least ten counts were recorded for this clonotype. V is TRBV6-2 or TRBV6-3 and J is TRBJ2-5; 8 nucleotides line up with TRBD1. The CDR3 length is 14 residues. Trimming removed 6 bases from V and 3 bases from J; junction bases left unmatched: 6. CDR1 is MNHEY, CDR2 SVGEGT, per germline. Here the CDR3 reads CASSPGQAKETQYF. CDR3 nucleotides: TGTGCCAGCAGCCCGGGACAGGCCAAAGAGACCCAGTACTTC.

This clonotype was seen a single time. The CDR3 sequence is CATRQGAEYEQYF. CDR3 DNA: TGTGCCACCAGACAGGGTGCTGAGTACGAGCAGTACTTC. V gene TRBV28 combines with J gene TRBJ2-7, with 7 bases identical to TRBD1. CDR1 is MDHEN, CDR2 SYDVKM, per germline. CDR3 size: 13 residues. V was pared by 10 bases and J by 4 bases, with 10 bases of the junction left unmatched.

This clonotype was detected many times. The chain carries TRBV3-1 and TRBJ1-1, with a tentative D call TRBD1 (5 bases). Between the trimmed V and J ends, which lost 4 bases and 1 base, there was a span of 10 bases. Germline V gives CDR1 LGHDT, CDR2 YNNKEL (reference sequence). The CDR3 is made up of 14 amino acids. CDR3 protein: CASSPIGENTEAFF. The CDR3 DNA follows: TGTGCCAGCAGCCCCATAGGGGAGAACACTGAAGCTTTCTTT.

The chain combines TRBV14 with TRBJ2-1, with D perhaps matching TRBD1 (5 bases). Germline lookup yields CDR1 SGHDN and CDR2 FVKESK. V lost 4 bases and J lost 5, with 9 bases in between. The CDR3 covers 13 residues. In DNA, the CDR3 is TGTGCCAGCAGCCCCGACAGACACAATGAGCAGTTCTTC. Protein sequence: CASSPDRHNEQFF.

This clonotype showed up many times. The chain employs TRBV2 and TRBJ2-3; D not resolved. V was clipped by 7 bases and J by 0 bases, with 8 bases between them. CDR1 is SNHLY and CDR2 is FYNNEI in the germline V gene. The CDR3 runs 13 residues. In DNA form, the CDR3 reads TGTGCCAGCACGCTGGAGAGCACAGATACGCAGTATTTT. It is translated as CASTLESTDTQYF.

A note on this clonotype: A much larger clone lies a single base off, so this may be a read error. The chain links TRBV3-1 to TRBJ2-7, with 10 bases aligning to TRBD2. With V trimmed by 7 bases and J by 3 bases, 6 bases remained unmatched. The CDR3 is 14 residues long. Germline assignment: CDR1 LGHDT and CDR2 YNNKEL (reference sequence). The DNA for the CDR3 is TGTGCCAGCACCGAATGGACTAGCGGCTACGAGCAGTACTTC. Residues: CASTEWTSGYEQYF.